A selection of T cell receptor beta chains follows, all from one sample in a study of CD8 T cells in ankylosing spondylitis. TCRdb independently ran MiXCR on the 5' RACE reads; one entry per CDR3 protein. The table includes roughly 700,000 distinct CDR3 sequences, around 19% detected once. The sample taken for sequencing was blood, either unsorted or a sorted T cell fraction (not recorded which). These receptors all come from a male donor with ankylosing spondylitis. Each CDR3 is given without its conserved first and last residue. The D gene is left open where the match is weak. Some rows mark clone size as missing; the rest say once, few, many or name a class of expanded clone.

v_call clone_size d_call cdr3_aa
TRBV6-5 - - ASSYVPRGGVEAF
TRBV5-1 - - ASSPQGRGTDTQY
TRBV24-1 - - ATSDNRGGGREQF
TRBV7-8 few - ASSLAGGFSGDTQY
TRBV20-1 few TRBD1 SAQRGPRSSYEQY
TRBV5-1 few TRBD2 ASSRSGSYSYNEQF
TRBV20-1 many - SAPQGAVDTQY
TRBV11-2 - TRBD2 ASSLGTSGTHRTDTQY
TRBV12-3/TRBV12-4 many TRBD1 ASSPRTGEGYSNQPQH
TRBV20-1 few - SAKRGGGSKPSDTQY
TRBV4-1 few - ASSQMGAGHRELF
TRBV25-1 - - ASSEFSRTPSTDTQY
TRBV21-1 few - ASSKYIGQGAYEQY
TRBV18 - TRBD1 ASSPGQGFPYEQY
TRBV11-3 few - ASSPARTQETQY
TRBV4-2 few - ASSQQFADPLYNEQF
TRBV20-1 - - SARDGHSGTDTQY
TRBV28 - - ASSFEGPSGANVLT
TRBV20-1 - - SARAGGSEAF
TRBV27 - - ASSYEGGYEQY
TRBV5-5 few - ASSLVRGGAGDYGYT
TRBV4-1 - - ASSQEMGLGANVLT
TRBV3-1 - - ASSQGFGSGLSNQPQH
TRBV27 few - ASRLAETSYNEQF
TRBV27 - TRBD1 ASSFYPPGTA
TRBV6-2/TRBV6-3 many - ASSYRGNTGELF
TRBV29-1 - - SVDSLTRQETQY
TRBV3-1 - - ASSHRRQGLEKLF
TRBV20-1 many TRBD1 SAPQRTGAAF
TRBV30 few TRBD1 AWKGAEGYT
TRBV5-1 few TRBD1 ASSRGQGKATNEKLF
TRBV7-6 few TRBD2 ASSLIAGVAF
TRBV13 - - AASHQGSGANVLT
TRBV2 few - ASSGAVARETQY
TRBV3-1 - TRBD1 ASSRRWTGTNTGELF
TRBV20-1 few - SARSPGTTTDTQY
TRBV24-1 few TRBD2 ATSARTSGYSNTGELF
TRBV7-9 - - ASSFAGGESTEAF
TRBV27 - - ASSSTPGTQY
TRBV6-1 - TRBD1 ASNPDRGNSYGYT
TRBV12-3/TRBV12-4 few TRBD1 ASRGTGGSEQF
TRBV24-1 - - ATSDLSGATYEQY
TRBV4-3 few - ASSQGLRGELF
TRBV7-2 - - ASSVERAAEYTDTQY
TRBV12-3/TRBV12-4 many - ASSRTQNTEAF
TRBV12-3/TRBV12-4 few - ASRPTGRNNSPLH
TRBV5-6 - TRBD1 ASSSPGQGYPWPYNEQF
TRBV7-6 few TRBD2 ASSLVVGRGVDTQY
TRBV25-1 - - ASSDYIFYNEQF
TRBV4-1 few - ASSQGNGGRSYEQY
TRBV20-1 few TRBD2 SARRSSGGTKETQY
TRBV7-2 - TRBD2 ASSGASGTNTGELF
TRBV11-2 few TRBD2 ASSPGTSGKLAKNIQY
TRBV20-1 - - SARALRQPHNGYT
TRBV2 - TRBD2 ASSPRTSGGPEQF
TRBV18 - TRBD1 ASSADRGTHEQY
TRBV28 - - ASSLYGPNRGSEAF
TRBV12-3/TRBV12-4 - - ASCPASVNTGELF
TRBV4-1 few - ASSQDPDNEQF